Below, 18 T cell receptor beta chains from the same sample are listed, as sequenced in a study of T cell responses to AZD1222 COVID-19 vaccine. Measured with immunoSEQ multiplex PCR; TCRdb has only the in-frame clones, and not every one. The table has about 110,000 clones, around 82% seen once. The input for sequencing was peripheral blood, taken on day 0 of AZD1222 vaccination. The receptors shown here come from an adult in good health.

In regard to this clone: The identical CDR3 is also encoded by other nucleotide sequences in the sample. The rearrangement links TRBV3-1 (or the pseudogene TRBV3-2) to TRBJ1-6, with D uncertain. CDR1 LGHDT and CDR2 YNNKEL come from the germline V gene (reference sequence). The CDR3 has 16 residues. V was clipped by 1 base and J by 0 bases, with 7 bases between them. CDR3 nucleotide sequence: TGTGCCAGCAGCCAAGGGTTTAGCTCCTATAATTCACCCCTCCACTTT. Translating it yields CASSQGFSSYNSPLHF.

The rearrangement joins TRBV9 to TRBJ2-5, with 10 bases matching TRBD2. The germline V gene has CDR1 SGDLS and CDR2 YYNGEE. J gave up 5 bases and V 4 bases, and 14 bases lay outside the gene matches. The CDR3 has 17 residues. The CDR3 bases are TGTGCCAGCAGCCCAAGCGGAAAGCGGGGGGGTTGGGAGACCCAGTACTTC. Encoded protein: CASSPSGKRGGWETQYF.

This sequence joins TRBV5-1 and TRBJ2-1; possibly TRBD2 for D (5 bases). Germline assignment: CDR1 SGHRS and CDR2 YFSETQ. The CDR3 totals 17 residues. V was pared by 4 bases and J by 2 bases, with 19 bases between. The CDR3 nucleotides read TGCGCCAGCAGCCTAAAAGATACGGGGTATCCCTACAATGAGCAGTTCTTC. It translates to CASSLKDTGYPYNEQFF.

V is TRBV19 and J is TRBJ2-2; D unresolved. The CDR3 spans 13 residues. V shed 6 bases and J shed 5 bases, with 10 bases lying between them. Germline assignment: CDR1 LNHDA and CDR2 SQIVND (reference sequence). The chain's CDR3 is CASRAVPTGELFF. The CDR3 DNA follows: TGTGCCAGTAGGGCTGTTCCGACCGGGGAGCTGTTTTTT.

This clone came up a few times. V usage is TRBV19 and J usage is TRBJ1-4; 8 nucleotides agree with TRBD1. Losses at the gene ends were 5 bases for V and 8 bases for J; bases not matched to a gene: 7. Looked up from germline, CDR1 is LNHDA and CDR2 is SQIVND (reference sequence). There are 14 residues in the CDR3. The CDR3 is CASSGQGRYEKLFF. DNA for the CDR3: TGTGCCAGTAGTGGACAGGGTAGATACGAAAAACTGTTTTTT. Supplemented by reference TRBV19 and TRBJ1-4, the full variable domain reads DGGITQSPKYLFRKEGQNVTLSCEQNLNHDAMYWYRQDPGQGLRLIYYSQIVNDFQKGDIAEGYSVSREKKESFPLTVTSAQKNPTAFYLCASSGQGRYEKLFFGSGTQLSVL.

The V call is TRBV19, the J call TRBJ2-1; D remains unclear. Trimming pared 5 bases from V and 7 bases from J, leaving 6 bases between. The CDR3 has 11 amino acids. From germline, CDR1 is LNHDA and CDR2 SQIVND (reference sequence). The CDR3 DNA sequence: TGTGCCAGTAGTTCACTAAATGAGCAGTTCTTC. Translating gives CASSSLNEQFF.

J is TRBJ2-4 and V is TRBV5-1; the match to TRBD1 covers 8 bases. Germline V gene sequence: CDR1 SGHRS, CDR2 YFSETQ. The CDR3 runs 15 residues. V lost 2 bases to trimming and J lost 4 bases; unmatched junction nucleotides: 5. The CDR3 reads CASSFGQGLKNIQYF. As DNA, the CDR3 is TGCGCCAGCAGCTTTGGACAGGGCCTGAAAAACATTCAGTACTTC.

The chain is built from TRBV28 and TRBJ2-7; 12 nucleotides match TRBD2. This CDR3 has 15 residues. Germline values: CDR1 MDHEN, CDR2 SYDVKM. With 7 bases clipped from V and 2 bases from J, the junction kept 6 bases outside the gene matches. Here the CDR3 reads CASKKTSGRAYEQYF. Here the CDR3 DNA reads TGTGCCAGCAAAAAGACTAGCGGGAGAGCCTACGAGCAGTACTTC.

This sequence joins TRBV29-1 and TRBJ2-2; D gene ambiguous. Per germline, CDR1 SQVTM and CDR2 ANQGSEA. V was shortened by 7 bases and J by 2 bases, with 8 bases between the two germline ends. The CDR3 sequence is 12 residues long. CDR3 loop: CSGTANTGELFF. For the CDR3, the DNA is TGCAGCGGAACAGCCAACACCGGGGAGCTGTTTTTT.

The V and J genes are TRBV3-1 (or the pseudogene TRBV3-2) and TRBJ2-5; 11 bases match TRBD2. The germline V gene has CDR1 LGHDT and CDR2 YNNKEL (reference sequence). The CDR3 sequence is 16 residues long. The junction had 8 bases not matched to a gene; V was cut back by 2 bases and J by 6 bases. The CDR3 region is CASSQQASSGRQTQYF. DNA of the CDR3: TGTGCCAGCAGCCAACAAGCTTCTAGCGGGAGGCAGACCCAGTACTTC.

The chain has TRBV2 and TRBJ1-6; weak D call: TRBD1 (6 bases). The CDR3 is 15 amino acids. Between the trimmed V and J ends, which lost 7 bases and 7 bases, there was a span of 17 bases. The germline gives CDR1 SNHLY, CDR2 FYNNEI. The CDR3: CASTTGNWGNSPLHF. CDR3 in DNA: TGTGCCAGCACTACAGGGAATTGGGGGAATTCACCCCTCCACTTT.

DNA of the CDR3: TGTGCCAGCAGCCCCCGGGGCTACGAGCAGTACTTC. The encoded protein is CASSPRGYEQYF. The V call is TRBV6-5, the J call TRBJ2-7, with D possibly being TRBD2 (5 bases). Germline V gives CDR1 MNHEY, CDR2 SVGAGI. The V and J ends lost 6 bases and 3 bases respectively, with 9 bases between them. The CDR3 spans 12 residues.

The chain links TRBV27 to TRBJ2-2; 7 bases match TRBD2. With 3 bases clipped from V and 3 bases from J, the junction kept 13 bases outside the gene matches. This CDR3 is built from 18 residues. Per germline, CDR1 MNHEY and CDR2 SMNVEV (reference sequence). CDR3 bases: TGTGCCAGCAGTTTCTGGGGGAGAGGGAGGGGTGACACCGGGGAGCTGTTTTTT. This encodes CASSFWGRGRGDTGELFF.

The rearrangement uses TRBV28 and TRBJ1-2; D is ambiguous. The CDR3 loop spans 15 amino acids. Per germline, CDR1 MDHEN and CDR2 SYDVKM. Trimming took off 3 bases at V and 1 base at J, with 12 bases between the two ends. CDR3 nucleotide sequence: TGTGCCAGCAGTTTTGTCAGCCGGGTTAACTATGGCTACACCTTC. This encodes CASSFVSRVNYGYTF.

The rearrangement links TRBV2 to TRBJ2-1; TRBD2 matches 14 bases. V gave up 1 base and J gave up 11 bases; unmatched junction bases: 4. Per germline, CDR1 SNHLY and CDR2 FYNNEI. The CDR3 spans 15 residues. The chain's CDR3 is CASSEGLAGGPKQFF. The CDR3 DNA is TGTGCCAGCAGTGAAGGACTAGCGGGAGGGCCGAAGCAGTTCTTC.

The rearrangement links TRBV7-9 to TRBJ2-7; D is unclear. Germline lookup yields CDR1 SEHNR and CDR2 FQNEAQ (reference sequence). The CDR3 has 13 residues. CDR3 bases: TGTGTACTATCAGAGACAAACACTCTCGAGCAGTACTTC. This codes for CVLSETNTLEQYF.

This clone has more than one count but fewer than ten. The rearrangement joins TRBV5-6 to TRBJ1-5; D is unclear. This CDR3 has 13 residues. Germline CDR1 is SGHDT and CDR2 is YYEEEE. V was clipped by 0 bases and J by 5 bases, with 6 bases between them. CDR3 nucleotide sequence: TGTGCCAGCAGCTTGGCCCGGTATCAGCCCCAGCATTTT. It is translated as CASSLARYQPQHF.

Only a few counts were recorded for this clone. V usage is TRBV7-6 and J usage is TRBJ1-6, with D uncertain. Germline CDR1 is SGHVS and CDR2 is FNYEAQ. With 0 bases removed from V and 10 bases from J, the gap between germline ends came to 10 bases. The length of the CDR3 is 14 residues. The CDR3 DNA reads as TGTGCCAGCAGCTTAGCGAGGGTTGGGTCACCCCTCCACTTT. Translated, it gives CASSLARVGSPLHF.